Sequencing of this T cell receptor beta chain was carried out in a study of blood T cell repertoires in COVID-19. Looking at the study overall: Donors in the United States, Italy and Spain gave samples during acute or convalescent COVID-19. The analysed material was cDNA or gDNA that came from T cells, B-cell-depleted T cells, or PBMCs.

Original data processing: Amplification of reference gene primers provided the estimated nucleated cell counts. Here immunoSEQ multiplex PCR was the method, and the copy in TCRdb shows in-frame clones only, minus some. D and trimming come from the DNA, and the V and J calls and clone size come from that table. Among about 57,000 clones listed, roughly 80% were seen once. Sequencing used peripheral blood. The TCR sequence derives from a woman aged 55-70 years with acute or convalescent COVID-19.

The CDR3 is CASSLGDFYGYTF. In DNA form, the CDR3 reads TGTGCCAGCAGTCTCGGTGATTTCTATGGCTACACCTTC. The chain employs TRBV5-6 and TRBJ1-2; D unclear. Germline CDR1 SGHDT, CDR2 YYEEEE. The CDR3 runs to 13 residues. V lost 5 bases and J lost 4, with 12 bases in between. Complete variable domain (other parts from reference TRBV5-6 and TRBJ1-2): DAGVTQSPTHLIKTRGQQVTLRCSPKSGHDTVSWYQQALGQGPQFIFQYYEEEERQRGNFPDRFSGHQFPNYSSELNVNALLLGDSALYLCASSLGDFYGYTFGSGTRLTVV.